This entry features one T cell receptor (beta chain) sequence. The data belong to a study of blood T cell repertoires in COVID-19. Across the whole study: The United States, Italy and Spain were the sources of the acute and convalescent COVID-19 samples. T cells, B-cell-depleted T cells, or PBMCs provided the cDNA or gDNA that served as material.

Per the original data handling: Reference gene primers were amplified, and this amplification served to estimate nucleated cell counts. Libraries were prepared by immunoSEQ multiplex PCR; TCRdb keeps only in-frame clonotypes and omits some of them. V and J calls and clone size are as listed in that table; D and trimming were resolved from the DNA. This table has fewer than 250,000 clones, around 86% appearing once. What was sequenced was peripheral blood. The sequence was obtained from a woman in her sixties or seventies who had recovered from COVID-19.

As DNA, the CDR3 is TGTGCCAGCAGCCGCACCGGACAGGGGGCTTACACTGAAGCTTTCTTT. As protein: CASSRTGQGAYTEAFF. The chain is built from TRBV7-8 and TRBJ1-1, with 11 positions matching TRBD1. Trimming at V came to 5 bases and at J to 3 bases, leaving 8 bases not matched to a gene. The CDR3 has 16 residues. Germline lookup yields CDR1 SGHVS and CDR2 FQNEAQ.